This is a list of T cell receptor beta chains from one sample in a study of beta chain features in type 1 diabetes. Data came from immunoSEQ multiplex PCR; TCRdb stores just in-frame clones and leaves some out. This table has 300,000 to 400,000 clones, under 8.5% appearing once. Sequencing was done on a sample of central memory CD4+ T cells from blood. The receptors come from a woman aged 18-29 years in good health. Each CDR3 is given with its conserved first and last residue. D genes are given only for firm matches. Size is stated for part of the rows, as once, few or many counts, or as a class when the clone is expanded.

clone_size	v_call	cdr3_length	j_call	d_call	cdr3_aa	cdr3_nt
-	TRBV4-1	16	TRBJ2-3	TRBD1	CASSLGTGSSTDTQYF	TGCGCCAGCAGCCTTGGGACAGGGAGCTCCACAGATACGCAGTATTTT
few	TRBV6-5	15	TRBJ1-2	-	CASSYSTVTNYGYTF	TGTGCCAGCAGTTACTCGACGGTTACGAACTATGGCTACACCTTC
-	TRBV6-5	11	TRBJ2-7	-	CASRDTTLQYF	TGTGCCAGCAGAGATACTACGTTGCAGTACTTC
-	TRBV5-1	15	TRBJ2-1	TRBD1	CASSLQGALYNEQFF	TGCGCCAGCAGCCTACAGGGGGCCCTGTACAATGAGCAGTTCTTC
few	TRBV6-5	13	TRBJ1-2	-	CASSPQSSDGYTF	TGTGCCAGCAGCCCACAGAGTTCTGATGGCTACACCTTC
few	TRBV29-1	14	TRBJ2-1	TRBD2	CSDAGVRSYNEQFF	TGCAGCGACGCGGGAGTCCGGTCCTACAATGAGCAGTTCTTC
few	TRBV10-3	15	TRBJ2-1	TRBD2	CAISDFLAAYNEQFF	TGTGCCATCAGTGATTTCCTAGCGGCCTACAATGAGCAGTTCTTC
many	TRBV5-1	14	TRBJ2-7	-	CASSPGDNPYEQYF	TGCGCCAGCAGCCCTGGGGACAACCCCTACGAGCAGTACTTC
-	TRBV7-9	15	TRBJ2-3	-	CASSLSGWAGDTQYF	TGTGCCAGCAGCCTGAGTGGTTGGGCCGGGGATACGCAGTATTTT
few	TRBV5-1	15	TRBJ2-5	TRBD1	CASSTDGQGQETQYF	TGCGCCAGCAGCACAGATGGACAGGGACAAGAGACCCAGTACTTC
-	TRBV19	16	TRBJ2-1	TRBD2	CASSSILAGEDNEQFF	TGTGCCAGTAGTTCGATACTAGCGGGAGAGGACAATGAGCAGTTCTTC
few	TRBV1	16	TRBJ2-2	-	CTSSLSGRANTGELFF	TGCACCAGCAGCCTTAGCGGGAGGGCCAACACCGGGGAGCTGTTTTTT
few	TRBV6-1	12	TRBJ2-1	-	CASSPDYNEQFF	TGTGCCAGCAGTCCCGACTACAATGAGCAGTTCTTC
many	TRBV10-3	13	TRBJ1-2	TRBD1	CAISQGTGDGYTF	TGTGCCATCAGTCAAGGGACAGGCGATGGCTACACCTTC
-	TRBV7-3	13	TRBJ2-1	-	CASSLGRLNEQFF	TGTGCCAGCAGCTTAGGACGCCTCAATGAGCAGTTCTTC
few	TRBV6-5	14	TRBJ2-7	-	CASSPLGRDYEQYF	TGTGCCAGCAGCCCCTTGGGACGGGACTACGAGCAGTACTTC
-	TRBV9	11	TRBJ2-7	-	CASSVEGEQYF	TGTGCCAGCAGCGTAGAGGGAGAGCAGTACTTC
-	TRBV7-9	10	TRBJ2-1	-	CASSHNEQFF	TGTGCCAGCAGCCACAATGAGCAGTTCTTC
few	TRBV7-2	15	TRBJ2-5	TRBD2	CASSRPSLAPGTQYF	TGTGCCAGCAGCAGACCCTCACTAGCGCCGGGGACCCAGTACTTC
many	TRBV11-3	14	TRBJ2-1	TRBD2	CASSSPSGRGEQFF	TGTGCCAGCAGCTCCCCTAGCGGGAGAGGTGAGCAGTTCTTC
few	TRBV15	11	TRBJ1-1	-	CATSRDEKAFF	TGTGCCACCAGCAGGGACGAGAAAGCTTTCTTT
-	TRBV15	17	TRBJ2-1	TRBD1	CATSRVRGQGARNEQFF	TGTGCCACCAGCAGAGTCAGGGGACAGGGGGCGCGCAATGAGCAGTTCTTC
-	TRBV4-1	18	TRBJ2-3	TRBD2	CASSQGRAPGTSLDTQYF	TGCGCCAGCAGCCAAGGGAGAGCTCCCGGGACTAGCCTAGATACGCAGTATTTT
-	TRBV6-5	13	TRBJ2-5	TRBD1	CASSRDSQETQYF	TGTGCCAGCAGCAGGGACAGCCAAGAGACCCAGTACTTC
-	TRBV7-2	17	TRBJ2-1	TRBD2	CASSLASGTSSYNEQFF	TGTGCCAGCAGCTTAGCTAGCGGGACCAGCTCCTACAATGAGCAGTTCTTC
many	TRBV9	14	TRBJ1-2	-	CASSATQVGYGYTF	TGTGCCAGCAGCGCTACCCAGGTGGGCTATGGCTACACCTTC
-	TRBV7-2	14	TRBJ2-7	-	CASSLIGSLGEQYF	TGTGCCAGCAGCTTAATTGGCTCGCTCGGGGAGCAGTACTTC
many	TRBV7-3	13	TRBJ2-5	-	CASSLSLGETQYF	TGTGCCAGCAGCTTAAGCCTAGGGGAGACCCAGTACTTC
-	TRBV6-5	12	TRBJ1-5	-	CASRSHDQPQHF	TGTGCCAGCAGGTCTCACGATCAGCCCCAGCATTTT
few	TRBV4-2	14	TRBJ2-1	TRBD2	CASSPSGRVSEQFF	TGTGCCAGCAGCCCCAGCGGGAGGGTTTCTGAGCAGTTCTTC
few	TRBV2	13	TRBJ2-7	-	CASSGRFGYEQYF	TGTGCCAGCAGTGGGCGGTTCGGCTACGAGCAGTACTTC
-	TRBV2	15	TRBJ2-7	-	CASSQQALTSYEQYF	TGTGCCAGCAGTCAACAGGCACTGACCTCCTACGAGCAGTACTTC
many	TRBV7-2	13	TRBJ1-2	-	CASSPQGDYGYTF	TGTGCCAGCAGCCCACAGGGAGACTATGGCTACACCTTC
few	TRBV5-1	16	TRBJ2-1	-	CASSLRAGTGNNEQFF	TGCGCCAGCAGCTTGAGGGCCGGGACTGGTAACAATGAGCAGTTCTTC
-	TRBV13	13	TRBJ2-7	-	CASSYRVAREQYF	TGTGCCAGCAGCTACAGGGTAGCTAGGGAGCAGTACTTC
-	TRBV28	16	TRBJ2-7	TRBD2	CASSPYRLAEEYEQYF	TGTGCCAGCAGTCCCTACCGACTAGCGGAGGAGTACGAGCAGTACTTC
few	TRBV4-2	15	TRBJ1-1	-	CASSQEGVVNTEAFF	TGTGCCAGCAGCCAAGAGGGAGTAGTGAACACTGAAGCTTTCTTT